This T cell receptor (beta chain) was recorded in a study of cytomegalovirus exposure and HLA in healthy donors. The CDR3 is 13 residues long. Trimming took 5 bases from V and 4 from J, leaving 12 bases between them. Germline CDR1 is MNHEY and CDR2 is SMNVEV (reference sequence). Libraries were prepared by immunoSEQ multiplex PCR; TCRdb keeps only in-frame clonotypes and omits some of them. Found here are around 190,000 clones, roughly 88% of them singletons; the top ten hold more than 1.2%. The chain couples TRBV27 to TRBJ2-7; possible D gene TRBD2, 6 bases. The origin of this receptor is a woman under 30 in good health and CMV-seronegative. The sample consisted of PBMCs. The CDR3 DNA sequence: TGTGCCAGCAGTCGCCGGGAGACTTACGAGCAGTACTTC. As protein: CASSRRETYEQYF.